This is a list of T cell receptor beta chains from one sample in a study of cytomegalovirus exposure and HLA in healthy donors. Produced via immunoSEQ multiplex PCR; TCRdb's table is partial and in-frame only. The table lists about 82,000 clones, approximately 69% of them singletons, with 20% to 25% in the top ten. The sample consisted of PBMCs. The receptors derive from a man between 25 and 39 years old in good health and CMV-seropositive. Both conserved end residues are part of each CDR3. Fields, in order: clone size, V gene, D gene, J gene, CDR3 DNA, CDR3 protein. A D gene is named only where the DNA matches it firmly. Only some rows state a clone size, as once, few, many or a class for expanded clones.

.	TRBV25-1	.	TRBJ1-2	TGTGCCAGCAGTGAGTCAGGGGACCTCCTAAGCTATGGCTACACCTTC	CASSESGDLLSYGYTF
few	TRBV15	TRBD1	TRBJ1-2	TGTGCCACCAGCAGAGACCTACAGGGGGGAAATGGCTACACCTTC	CATSRDLQGGNGYTF
.	TRBV6-5	TRBD2	TRBJ2-1	TGTGCCAGCAGTAAAAGACTAGCGTCAGGCAATGAGCAGTTCTTC	CASSKRLASGNEQFF
.	TRBV25-1	TRBD2	TRBJ2-7	TGTGCCAGCAGTCCTTATAGCGGGGGGCCGCCTGTCTACGAGCAGTACTTC	CASSPYSGGPPVYEQYF
.	TRBV14	.	TRBJ1-2	TGTGCCAGCAGCCAAGGACAGGTCTATGGCTACACCTTC	CASSQGQVYGYTF
.	TRBV6-5	.	TRBJ1-2	TGTGCCAGCACGAGGAGGCCCGAAAGGGGCTACACCTTC	CASTRRPERGYTF
.	TRBV5-1	TRBD1	TRBJ1-1	TGCGCCAGCAGTTGGGGACAGGGGAACACTGAAGCTTTCTTT	CASSWGQGNTEAFF
.	TRBV4-1	.	TRBJ2-1	TGCGCCAGCAGCCAATATGGCCACCCCATTGACAATGAGCAGTTCTTC	CASSQYGHPIDNEQFF
.	TRBV25-1	.	TRBJ1-1	TGTGCCAGCAGTGGGCAGTTCCGGAGGGAAGCTTTCTTT	CASSGQFRREAFF
medium-sized	TRBV7-2	.	TRBJ2-7	TGTGCCAGCAGCTCCGGGATCCTTACCTACGAGCAGTACTTC	CASSSGILTYEQYF
.	TRBV28	TRBD1	TRBJ2-7	TGTGCCAGCAGTTTGTCCCCGGGACAGGGATACGAGCAGTACTTC	CASSLSPGQGYEQYF
.	TRBV27	.	TRBJ2-7	TGTGCCAGCAGTTTTGAATCGGGAGAGCAGTACTTC	CASSFESGEQYF
.	TRBV6-1	TRBD1	TRBJ1-1	TGTGCCAGCAGTGGGACAGGGCCTGGGGAAGCTTTCTTT	CASSGTGPGEAFF
.	TRBV2	TRBD2	TRBJ2-7	TGTGCCAGCAGGGCTGGTAGCGGGCCCTACGAGCAGTACTTC	CASRAGSGPYEQYF
.	TRBV5-1	TRBD1	TRBJ1-4	TGCGCCAGCAGCTTAGGACAGGGGGTGACTAATGAAAAACTGTTTTTT	CASSLGQGVTNEKLFF
.	TRBV4-3	.	TRBJ2-5	TGCGCCAGCAGCCAAGATAGCGCCATCGCCGTCCGGACCCAGTACTTC	CASSQDSAIAVRTQYF
.	TRBV9	TRBD2	TRBJ2-7	TGTGCCAGCAGCACTTCGGGACTAGCGGGGTACGAGCAGTACTTC	CASSTSGLAGYEQYF
few	TRBV6-5	TRBD2	TRBJ2-3	TGTGCCGCTCAGCGGGGTAGCCCATCAGATACGCAGTATTTT	CAAQRGSPSDTQYF
few	TRBV7-9	.	TRBJ2-2	TGTGCCAGCAGTCCCTCCTCCACCGGGGAGCTGTTTTTT	CASSPSSTGELFF